The 17 T cell receptor beta chains in this list originate from one sample, sequenced in a study of T cells in Graves' hyperthyroidism and ophthalmopathy. Amplification of TCR beta CDR3 regions used RNA as the template. With the HTBI primer set, the TCR CDR3 went through a first round of RT-PCR. TCRdb re-called the multiplex PCR reads with MiXCR, one entry per CDR3 protein. The sample includes about 400,000 distinct CDR3 sequences, more than 20% of them seen just once. The sample consisted of blood. The receptor source for this set is a man between 50 and 59 years old with Graves' hyperthyroidism.

In DNA, the CDR3 is TGCGCCAGCAGCTTGGGAGGGGCCGCGGAGACCCAGTACTTC. Protein product: CASSLGGAAETQYF. The gene calls are TRBV5-1 and TRBJ2-5, with D perhaps assigned TRBD1 or TRBD2 (5 bases each). The CDR3 loop spans 14 amino acids. With 0 bases removed from V and 5 bases from J, the gap between germline ends came to 11 bases. Germline V gene sequence: CDR1 SGHRS, CDR2 YFSETQ.

The table lists this clonotype with many counts. The V and J genes are TRBV6-5 and TRBJ1-1, with D unresolved. Trimming took off 0 bases at V and 8 bases at J, with 10 bases between the two ends. CDR1 is MNHEY, CDR2 SVGAGI, per germline. The CDR3 runs to 13 residues. The CDR3 spells CASSYSLESEAFF. The CDR3 bases are TGTGCCAGCAGTTACTCCCTCGAAAGCGAAGCTTTCTTT.

This clonotype has a count of ten or more. The chain carries TRBV18 and TRBJ2-7; 11 bases agree with TRBD1. The ends lost 8 bases at V and 3 bases at J; junction bases unmatched: 6. Per the germline V gene, CDR1 is KGHSH and CDR2 is LQKENI. This CDR3 is built from 14 residues. CDR3 protein: CASSPGTGGYEQYF. CDR3 nucleotide sequence: TGTGCCAGCAGCCCCGGGACAGGGGGCTACGAGCAGTACTTC.

This clonotype was seen repeatedly, ten times or more. The chain has TRBV2 and TRBJ2-7; maybe TRBD1 (5 bases). Germline V gene lookup returns CDR1 SNHLY and CDR2 FYNNEI. The length of the CDR3 is 14 residues. Trimming pared 7 bases from V and 3 bases from J, leaving 16 bases between. CDR3 in amino acids: CASKEDTHHYEQYF. CDR3 bases: TGTGCCAGCAAAGAGGACACCCACCACTACGAGCAGTACTTC.

There are a few counts of this clonotype. The V gene is TRBV9, the J gene TRBJ2-7; 14 bases agree with TRBD2. The CDR3 sequence is 15 residues long. The junction had 7 bases not matched to a gene; V was cut back by 4 bases and J by 7 bases. CDR1 is SGDLS, CDR2 YYNGEE, per germline. The CDR3 protein is CASSFGLAGGEEQYF. DNA for the CDR3: TGTGCCAGCAGCTTCGGACTAGCGGGAGGTGAAGAGCAGTACTTC. Together with reference TRBV9 and TRBJ2-7, the CDR3 gives the full variable domain: DSGVTQTPKHLITATGQRVTLRCSPRSGDLSVYWYQQSLDQGLQFLIQYYNGEERAKGNILERFSAQQFPDLHSELNLSSLELGDSALYFCASSFGLAGGEEQYFGPGTRLTVT.

This clonotype was recorded many times. The chain couples TRBV27 to TRBJ2-3; D is perhaps TRBD2 (5 bases). The CDR3 loop spans 16 amino acids. V gave up 1 base and J gave up 0 bases, with 11 bases separating them. The germline CDR1 and CDR2 sequences are MNHEY and SMNVEV (reference sequence). The CDR3 region is CASSLLALASTDTQYF. CDR3 DNA sequence: TGTGCCAGCAGTTTATTAGCGCTCGCTAGCACAGATACGCAGTATTTT.

Only a few counts were recorded for this clonotype. This chain uses TRBV12-3 or TRBV12-4 with TRBJ2-2; D gene ambiguous. The CDR3 extends over 15 amino acids. Trimming removed 3 bases from V and 7 bases from J, with 15 bases in between. CDR3 sequence reads: CASSFVARAIGELFF. The CDR3 DNA follows: TGTGCCAGCAGTTTCGTGGCTAGGGCTATCGGGGAGCTGTTTTTT.

The V and J genes are TRBV29-1 and TRBJ2-2; D is unresolved. The length of the CDR3 is 14 residues. CDR1 SQVTM and CDR2 ANQGSEA come from the germline V gene. The V end was cut by 6 bases, the J end by 6 bases, with 17 bases between. CDR3 amino acids: CSVAEIDPAGELFF. The CDR3 region has the DNA TGCAGCGTGGCTGAAATAGACCCTGCCGGGGAGCTGTTTTTT.

Many counts were recorded for this clonotype. The chain joins TRBV3-1 to TRBJ1-1; tentative D call: TRBD1 (6 bases). Germline values: CDR1 LGHDT, CDR2 YNNKEL (reference sequence). Trimming left V 1 base short and J 5 bases short, with 11 bases between. The CDR3 covers 14 residues. CDR3: CASSQAAQGTEAFF. CDR3 coding DNA: TGTGCCAGCAGCCAAGCCGCACAGGGAACTGAAGCTTTCTTT.

This rearrangement joins TRBV11-1 to TRBJ2-5; TRBD2 aligns across 8 bases. J lost 4 bases, V lost 2 bases, and 6 bases had no gene match. Germline assignment: CDR1 SGHAT and CDR2 FQDESV (reference sequence). The CDR3 runs to 15 residues. The CDR3 DNA is TGTGCCAGCAGCTTACCGGGAGGGCCGGGAGAGACCCAGTACTTC. Protein product: CASSLPGGPGETQYF.

The V gene is TRBV9, the J gene TRBJ2-1, with D maybe TRBD2 (6 bases). V was shortened by 0 bases and J by 9 bases, with 13 bases between the two germline ends. The CDR3 runs 14 residues. Germline CDR1 reads SGDLS; CDR2 reads YYNGEE. The CDR3 spells CASSVDISGSEQFF. The CDR3 region has the DNA TGTGCCAGCAGCGTAGACATTAGCGGCAGTGAGCAGTTCTTC.

This clonotype was counted a few times. V gene TRBV12-5 combines with J gene TRBJ2-1; D is ambiguous. The V end lost 6 bases, the J end lost 10 bases, and 22 bases lay between the germline ends. The CDR3 is made up of 15 amino acids. Germline V gene sequence: CDR1 LGHNT, CDR2 FRNRAP. Here the CDR3 reads CASGQDHPPLREQFF. The CDR3 nucleotides are TGTGCTAGTGGCCAAGACCACCCACCCTTGAGAGAGCAGTTCTTC.

At least ten counts were recorded for this clonotype. The V call is TRBV18, the J call TRBJ1-2; 7 bases line up with TRBD1. The CDR3 contains 15 residues. Trimming at V came to 2 bases and at J to 4 bases, leaving 7 bases not matched to a gene. Germline values: CDR1 KGHSH, CDR2 LQKENI. CDR3 bases: TGTGCCAGCTCACCAAGTAAGACAGGGCGCTATGGCTACACCTTC. Translating it yields CASSPSKTGRYGYTF.

Of note for this clonotype: The conserved closing phenylalanine or tryptophan is absent in this CDR3, likely reflecting a read error. The gene calls are TRBV13 and TRBJ1-2; no clear D. V was shortened by 4 bases and J by 6 bases, with 21 bases between the two germline ends. The V gene's germline CDR1 is PRHDT and CDR2 FYEKMQ (reference sequence). The CDR3 is 16 amino acids. The CDR3 protein is CASSSRGLPADNGYTS. The CDR3 DNA reads TGTGCCAGCAGCTCTAGAGGGCTCCCGGCAGACAATGGCTACACCTCC.

The chain combines TRBV12-3 or TRBV12-4 with TRBJ2-6, with D uncertain. The CDR3 is 15 residues long. V was cut by 4 bases and J by 2 bases, with 9 bases left in between. The CDR3 spells CASSSTETGANVLTF. The CDR3 coding sequence is TGTGCCAGCAGTTCAACAGAGACTGGGGCCAACGTCCTGACTTTC.

This clonotype was picked up a small number of times. The V call is TRBV24-1, the J call TRBJ2-1, with D possibly TRBD2 on 6 matching bases. Per the germline V gene, CDR1 is KGHDR and CDR2 is SFDVKD. Trimming shortened V by 4 bases and J by 2 bases, and 14 bases separated the two germline ends. This CDR3 contains 16 residues. In DNA form, the CDR3 reads TGTGCCACCAGTGACCCGACCGGGAGTCCCTACAATGAGCAGTTCTTC. It specifies CATSDPTGSPYNEQFF.

The chain couples TRBV25-1 to TRBJ2-5; TRBD2 agrees at 13 bases. Trimming at V came to 3 bases and at J to 5 bases, leaving 9 bases not matched to a gene. This CDR3 region has 17 residues. CDR1 and CDR2 from the germline V gene are MGHDK and SYGVNS. The CDR3 nucleotides read TGTGCCAGCAGTGAGTCCCGGACTAGCGGGAGTGGGGAGACCCAGTACTTC. This gives the protein CASSESRTSGSGETQYF.